What follows are 3 T cell receptor beta chains derived from one specimen sequenced in a study of shared clonotypes between healthy human individuals. The method was immunoSEQ multiplex PCR; TCRdb's version includes in-frame clones alone and lacks a portion of them. The data contain around 980,000 clones, around 78% of them seen just once; the ten biggest clones take up roughly 0.65%. Sequenced sample: memory CD4+ T cells from PBMCs. The subset is: CD45RA-negative fraction. The receptors were sampled from a man between 18 and 29 years old in good health. Some clones in this sample may be carry-over from other donors' samples.

This clone was observed a handful of times. This rearrangement joins TRBV6-5 to TRBJ1-3; 8 bases are shared with TRBD1. Trimming removed 4 bases from V and 0 bases from J; junction bases left unmatched: 5. There are 16 residues in the CDR3. CDR1 MNHEY and CDR2 SVGAGI come from the germline V gene. CDR3 bases: TGTGCCAGCAGTTCCGACAGGGGAGCCTCTGGAAACACCATATATTTT. This codes for CASSSDRGASGNTIYF.

The genes are TRBV9 and TRBJ1-3; maybe TRBD1 (5 bases). Germline loops: CDR1 SGDLS, CDR2 YYNGEE. The CDR3 is made up of 17 amino acids. Trimming removed 4 bases from V and 0 bases from J, with 17 bases in between. In DNA, the CDR3 is TGTGCCAGCAGCCCATGGGACTTTTCGAGCTCTGGAAACACCATATATTTT. Its protein product is CASSPWDFSSSGNTIYF.

This chain joins TRBV19 and TRBJ1-1, with D possibly being TRBD1 (5 bases). CDR1 is LNHDA and CDR2 is SQIVND in the germline V gene (reference sequence). The V end lost 7 bases, the J end lost 6 bases, and 15 bases lay between the germline ends. This CDR3 is built from 13 residues. The CDR3 DNA reads as TGTGCCAGTAAATGGGCGGGAGGGGCTGAAGCTTTCTTT. This codes for CASKWAGGAEAFF.